These 5 T cell receptor beta chains originate from one sample sequenced in a study of cytomegalovirus exposure and HLA in healthy donors. PCR was performed using 60 Vbeta and 13 Jbeta primers. Sequenced by immunoSEQ multiplex PCR; TCRdb stores in-frame clones only, minus some. This sample yields some 200,000 clones, of which around 83% are seen a single time; approximately 1.4% belongs to the top ten. The sample taken for sequencing was PBMCs. The receptors come from a girl between 5 and 17 years old in good health and CMV-seronegative.

The J gene is TRBJ2-1, the V gene TRBV5-1; D is uncertain. The CDR3 covers 15 residues. Per the germline V gene, CDR1 is SGHRS and CDR2 is YFSETQ. V was clipped by 4 bases and J by 8 bases, with 19 bases between them. The CDR3 protein is CASSAEPRVYDEQFF. The CDR3 DNA sequence: TGCGCCAGCAGCGCGGAACCCCGGGTCTATGATGAGCAGTTCTTC.

The chain uses TRBV7-3 and TRBJ2-3; D is undetermined. Germline V gives CDR1 SGHTA, CDR2 FQGTGA. This CDR3 has 14 residues. V shed 2 bases and J shed 2 bases, with 8 bases lying between them. The CDR3 reads CASSLDIITDTQYF. The DNA for the CDR3 is TGTGCCAGCAGCTTAGACATAATCACAGATACGCAGTATTTT. Variable domain in full (rest from reference TRBV7-3 and TRBJ2-3): GAGVSQTPSNKVTEKGKYVELRCDPISGHTALYWYRQSLGQGPEFLIYFQGTGAADDSGLPNDRFFAVRPEGSVSTLKIQRTERGDSAVYLCASSLDIITDTQYFGPGTRLTVL.

This clone was counted at least ten times. The genes are TRBV5-6 and TRBJ1-6; 12 nucleotides agree with TRBD1. Germline-derived CDR1 and CDR2 are SGHDT and YYEEEE. The CDR3 sequence is 16 residues long. The J segment lost 10 bases and the V segment lost 3 bases, leaving 8 bases of the junction unmatched. This CDR3 is CASSWEVGTGGSPLHF. CDR3 DNA: TGTGCCAGCAGCTGGGAGGTGGGGACAGGGGGCTCACCCCTCCACTTT.

The chain carries TRBV4-3 and TRBJ2-7; 9 bases align to TRBD1. Germline lookup yields CDR1 LGHNA and CDR2 YSLEER. The CDR3 runs 15 residues. V lost 3 bases, J lost 2 bases, and 5 bases stayed unmatched. The CDR3 DNA reads TGCGCCAGCAGCCATCGGACAGGGGTAACCTACGAGCAGTACTTC. Translated: CASSHRTGVTYEQYF.

This clone was counted once. This rearrangement joins TRBV29-1 to TRBJ1-2, with D possibly being TRBD1 (6 bases). Germline assignment: CDR1 SQVTM and CDR2 ANQGSEA. The germline V and J ends were trimmed by 0 bases and 6 bases, with 11 bases remaining between them. This CDR3 is built from 13 residues. In DNA, the CDR3 is TGCAGCGTTGAAGAAGGGACAAAGGATGGCTACACCTTC. Its translation: CSVEEGTKDGYTF.